This TCR beta chain was profiled in a study of cytomegalovirus exposure and HLA in healthy donors. Turning to the study itself: Among about 179 million T cells, an earlier analysis found 90 million to 130 million unique TCR beta sequences.

The PCR employed 60 Vbeta primers together with 13 Jbeta primers. This table comes from immunoSEQ multiplex PCR, and its TCRdb copy is limited to in-frame clones, with some not included. Of over 100,000 clones listed, nearly 80% are singletons. Study outcomes and limitations: Only CMV serostatus was available as immune exposure information. High specificity and sensitivity for cytomegalovirus status were reported for the classifier. The authors later found TCR association rates varying by HLA locus, with DRB1 most and HLA-C fewest.

Comments on this clone: No antigen is known for it.

The source of this sequence is a woman aged 30 to 39 in good health and CMV-seropositive. Sequences were obtained from PBMCs.

The DNA of the CDR3 is TGTGCCAGCAGGCAAATTAGCGGGGGCTACAATGAGCAGTTCTTC. Translated, it gives CASRQISGGYNEQFF. This chain joins TRBV6-1 and TRBJ2-1, with 9 positions matching TRBD2. The J segment lost 3 bases and the V segment lost 6 bases, leaving 6 bases of the junction unmatched. The CDR3 sequence is 15 residues long. Germline CDR1 and CDR2: MNHNS and SASEGT.